The 20 T cell receptor beta chains presented below share a single source sample, sequenced in a study of blood T cell repertoires in COVID-19. The protocol was immunoSEQ multiplex PCR, while the TCRdb copy is restricted to in-frame clones and leaves out a portion. Counted here are about 58,000 clones, over 70% occurring once; the ten biggest clones make up roughly 5.3%. Sequenced material: peripheral blood. The receptors come from a human donor in a cohort sampled during active COVID-19.

This chain connects TRBV10-2 to TRBJ1-3; TRBD1 agrees at 7 bases. CDR1 WSHSY and CDR2 SAAADI come from the germline V gene. Trimming at V came to 6 bases and at J to 0 bases, leaving 5 bases not matched to a gene. CDR3 length: 15 amino acids. The CDR3 region is CASRDRWSSGNTIYF. The CDR3 DNA reads TGCGCCAGCAGGGACAGGTGGAGCTCTGGAAACACCATATATTTT.

This chain uses TRBV5-4 with TRBJ2-1; TRBD2 agrees at 10 bases. This CDR3 has 15 residues. V shed 1 base and J 6 bases; nucleotides not matched to a gene: 4. The germline gives CDR1 SGHNT, CDR2 YYREEE (reference sequence). In nucleotides, the CDR3 is TGTGCCAGCAGCTTGAAGCGGGGGGGCCGCAATGAGCAGTTCTTC. This translates into CASSLKRGGRNEQFF.

This chain joins TRBV28 and TRBJ2-7, with D maybe TRBD2 (5 bases). Germline V gene sequence: CDR1 MDHEN, CDR2 SYDVKM. Deletions cut 4 bases from V and 2 bases from J, with 9 bases between. CDR3 length: 13 amino acids. DNA of the CDR3: TGTGCCAGCAGTTCGACTACCACCTACGAGCAGTACTTC. Translated, it gives CASSSTTTYEQYF.

The rearrangement links TRBV5-1 to TRBJ2-7, with D tentatively TRBD2 (5 bases). CDR3 length equals 15 residues. V was cut by 0 bases and J by 5 bases, with 15 bases left in between. Germline-derived CDR1 and CDR2 are SGHRS and YFSETQ. CDR3 in amino acids: CASSLAGNGPNEQYF. In DNA, the CDR3 is TGCGCCAGCAGCTTGGCGGGGAACGGTCCCAACGAGCAGTACTTC.

The V and J genes are TRBV10-2 and TRBJ1-5; D is uncertain. There are 13 residues in the CDR3. The germline V gene encodes CDR1 WSHSY and CDR2 SAAADI. Trimming shortened V by 6 bases and J by 3 bases, and 9 bases separated the two germline ends. CDR3 DNA sequence: TGCGCCAGCAGGGGGAGAAACAATCAGCCCCAGCATTTT. It codes for CASRGRNNQPQHF.

The genes are TRBV20-1 and TRBJ2-5; D is possibly TRBD2 (5 bases). Germline CDR1 reads DFQATT; CDR2 reads SNEGSKA (reference sequence). The CDR3 totals 11 residues. CDR3: CSSSGQETQYF. The CDR3 bases are TGCAGCAGTTCGGGGCAAGAGACCCAGTACTTC.

The rearrangement joins TRBV7-2 to TRBJ1-1; TRBD1 matches at 7 bases. V was clipped by 5 bases and J by 5 bases; unmatched bases: 20. Germline V gives CDR1 SGHTA, CDR2 FQGNSA. The CDR3 is 18 residues long. The CDR3 sequence: CASSRQGGPSTVGTEAFF. CDR3 DNA: TGTGCCAGCAGCCGCCAGGGGGGCCCCTCCACTGTGGGGACTGAAGCTTTCTTT.

V usage is TRBV27 and J usage is TRBJ2-7; 9 nucleotides line up with TRBD2. This CDR3 is 14 amino acids long. V gave up 6 bases and J gave up 1 base; unmatched junction bases: 4. CDR1 MNHEY and CDR2 SMNVEV come from the germline V gene (reference sequence). CDR3: CASSRGGDSYEQYF. CDR3 DNA sequence: TGTGCCAGCAGCCGCGGGGGGGATTCCTACGAGCAGTACTTC.

This rearrangement joins TRBV6-5 to TRBJ2-3; possible D gene TRBD2, 6 bases. The CDR3 length is 14 residues. Germline lookup yields CDR1 MNHEY and CDR2 SVGAGI. Trimming pared 6 bases from V and 7 bases from J, leaving 17 bases between. CDR3 in amino acids: CASSHSTRLHTQYF. The DNA for the CDR3 is TGTGCCAGCAGCCACTCGACTAGACTACATACGCAGTATTTT.

The V gene is TRBV28, the J gene TRBJ1-4, with 11 bases that match TRBD1. V shed 6 bases and J 7 bases; nucleotides not matched to a gene: 7. This CDR3 spans 15 amino acids. Germline V gene sequence: CDR1 MDHEN, CDR2 SYDVKM. The DNA for the CDR3 is TGTGCCAGCAGCCCCGGACAGGGGGCCCTTGAAAAACTGTTTTTT. It yields the protein CASSPGQGALEKLFF.

The rearrangement links TRBV2 to TRBJ2-7; 8 bases align to TRBD1. V lost 5 bases, J lost 1 base, and 7 bases stayed unmatched. The CDR3 sequence is 15 residues long. CDR1 and CDR2 (germline): SNHLY, FYNNEI. As DNA, the CDR3 is TGTGCCAGCAGTCCCAGACAGGGGCCGTCCTACGAGCAGTACTTC. Its translation: CASSPRQGPSYEQYF.

This sequence joins TRBV7-2 and TRBJ1-2; D is uncertain. Looked up from germline, CDR1 is SGHTA and CDR2 is FQGNSA. This CDR3 is built from 16 residues. The V gene lost 2 bases and the J gene lost 0 bases, with 13 bases spanning the gap. The CDR3 bases are TGTGCCAGCAGCTTACCCGGAGGAGGCTCTAACTATGGCTACACCTTC. As protein: CASSLPGGGSNYGYTF.

The chain links TRBV5-6 to TRBJ1-1, with a tentative D call TRBD1 (6 bases). Germline V CDR1 and CDR2: SGHDT, YYEEEE. Deletions cut 4 bases from V and 11 bases from J, with 21 bases between. The CDR3 sequence is 14 residues long. CDR3 nucleotides: TGTGCCAGCAGCCCGTCGACAGGTATACTTCCGGCTTTCTTT. Translation: CASSPSTGILPAFF.

The genes are TRBV28 and TRBJ2-1; 7 positions match TRBD1. The CDR3 sequence is 16 residues long. The V and J ends lost 6 bases and 2 bases, in that order; junction bases with no gene match: 10. CDR1 and CDR2 (germline): MDHEN, SYDVKM. CDR3 amino acids: CASSRWSDRTYNEQFF. The CDR3 nucleotides read TGTGCCAGCAGCCGTTGGTCGGACAGGACCTACAATGAGCAGTTCTTC.

This chain uses TRBV6-6 with TRBJ2-7; no clear D. CDR1 is MNHNY and CDR2 is SVGAGI in the germline V gene (reference sequence). This CDR3 is 13 amino acids long. The V and J ends lost 7 bases and 5 bases respectively, with 15 bases between them. CDR3 residues: CASTRTDRNEQYF. DNA for the CDR3: TGTGCCAGCACTAGAACCGACCGGAACGAGCAGTACTTC.

In its sample, this clone was seen once. The rearrangement links TRBV18 to TRBJ1-1; 12 bases match TRBD1. This CDR3 comprises 14 residues. Germline assignment: CDR1 KGHSH and CDR2 LQKENI. The V gene end was trimmed by 4 bases and the J gene end by 4 bases; junction bases not matched to a gene: 1. The CDR3 here is CASSQGQGATEAFF. CDR3 coding DNA: TGTGCCAGCTCACAGGGACAGGGGGCCACTGAAGCTTTCTTT.

The J gene is TRBJ1-3, the V gene TRBV4-3; D remains ambiguous. The CDR3 extends over 16 amino acids. Trimming removed 2 bases from V and 2 bases from J, with 13 bases in between. Looked up from germline, CDR1 is LGHNA and CDR2 is YSLEER. CDR3 nucleotide sequence: TGCGCCAGCAGCCAAACCGAGGAGAGGGCTGGAAACACCATATATTTT. This sequence encodes CASSQTEERAGNTIYF.

V is TRBV12-5 and J is TRBJ2-7; TRBD1 matches at 8 bases. The CDR3 length is 15 residues. CDR1 LGHNT and CDR2 FRNRAP come from the germline V gene. After removal of 3 bases from V and 4 bases from J, the junction contained 8 bases not matched to a gene. The CDR3 loop reads CASGFHTRGPYEQYF. CDR3 DNA sequence: TGTGCTAGTGGTTTCCACACCAGGGGGCCATACGAGCAGTACTTC.

The J gene is TRBJ2-7, the V gene TRBV19; the match to TRBD1 covers 9 bases. V lost 3 bases, J lost 3 bases, and 6 bases stayed unmatched. The CDR3 length is 15 residues. Per germline, CDR1 LNHDA and CDR2 SQIVND (reference sequence). The CDR3 sequence: CASSIGGTGNYEQYF. CDR3 DNA: TGTGCCAGTAGTATCGGAGGGACAGGGAACTACGAGCAGTACTTC. Drawing the rest from reference TRBV19 and TRBJ2-7, the complete variable domain is DGGITQSPKYLFRKEGQNVTLSCEQNLNHDAMYWYRQDPGQGLRLIYYSQIVNDFQKGDIAEGYSVSREKKESFPLTVTSAQKNPTAFYLCASSIGGTGNYEQYFGPGTRLTVT.

V gene TRBV19 combines with J gene TRBJ2-7; 7 bases fit TRBD1. J was trimmed by 5 bases and V by 5 bases; bases with no gene match: 6. Germline CDR1 LNHDA, CDR2 SQIVND (reference sequence). The CDR3 extends over 13 amino acids. The CDR3 coding sequence is TGTGCCAGTAGTCCTCAGACAGGGAACGAGCAGTACTTC. It encodes CASSPQTGNEQYF.